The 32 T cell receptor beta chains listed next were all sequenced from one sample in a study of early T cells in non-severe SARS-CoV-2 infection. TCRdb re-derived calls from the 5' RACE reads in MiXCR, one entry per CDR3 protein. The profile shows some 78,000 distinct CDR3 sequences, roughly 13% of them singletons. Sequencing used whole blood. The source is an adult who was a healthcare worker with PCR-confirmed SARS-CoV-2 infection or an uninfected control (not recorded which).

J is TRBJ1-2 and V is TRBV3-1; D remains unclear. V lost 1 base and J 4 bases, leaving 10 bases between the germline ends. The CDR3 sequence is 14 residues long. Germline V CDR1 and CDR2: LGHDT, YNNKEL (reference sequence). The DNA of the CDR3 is TGTGCCAGCAGCCAAGGGACGCTGACCTATGGCTACACCTTC. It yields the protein CASSQGTLTYGYTF.

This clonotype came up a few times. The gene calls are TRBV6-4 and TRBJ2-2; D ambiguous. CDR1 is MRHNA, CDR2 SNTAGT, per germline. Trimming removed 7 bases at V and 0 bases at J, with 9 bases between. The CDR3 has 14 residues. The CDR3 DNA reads TGTGCCAGCACCGCCTACGCGAACACCGGGGAGCTGTTTTTT. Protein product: CASTAYANTGELFF.

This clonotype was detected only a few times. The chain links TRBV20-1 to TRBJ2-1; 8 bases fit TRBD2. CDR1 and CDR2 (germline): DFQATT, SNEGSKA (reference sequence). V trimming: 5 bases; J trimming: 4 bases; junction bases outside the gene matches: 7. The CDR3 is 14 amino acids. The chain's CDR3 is CSAQGLGRYNEQFF. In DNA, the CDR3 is TGCAGTGCTCAGGGACTAGGGAGATACAATGAGCAGTTCTTC.

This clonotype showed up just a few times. Here the CDR3 DNA reads TGTGCCAGCAGCCTCTTGGGGGGTTTGGCCCAGTACTTC. Translation gives CASSLLGGLAQYF. This chain uses TRBV7-2 with TRBJ2-5, with D maybe TRBD2 (6 bases). The V gene lost 5 bases and the J gene lost 9 bases, with 16 bases spanning the gap. The germline CDR1 and CDR2 sequences are SGHTA and FQGNSA. This CDR3 comprises 13 residues. The whole variable domain, remainder taken from reference TRBV7-2 and TRBJ2-5, is GAGVSQSPSNKVTEKGKDVELRCDPISGHTALYWYRQSLGQGLEFLIYFQGNSAPDKSGLPSDRFSAERTGGSVSTLTIQRTQQEDSAVYLCASSLLGGLAQYFGPGTRLLVL.

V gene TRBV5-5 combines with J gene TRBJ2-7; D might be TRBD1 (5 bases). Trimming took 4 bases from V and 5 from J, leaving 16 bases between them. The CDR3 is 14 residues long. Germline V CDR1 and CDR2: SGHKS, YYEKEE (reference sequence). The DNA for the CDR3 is TGTGCCAGCAGCCCTTCTCAGGGTAGCCACGAGCAGTACTTC. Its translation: CASSPSQGSHEQYF.

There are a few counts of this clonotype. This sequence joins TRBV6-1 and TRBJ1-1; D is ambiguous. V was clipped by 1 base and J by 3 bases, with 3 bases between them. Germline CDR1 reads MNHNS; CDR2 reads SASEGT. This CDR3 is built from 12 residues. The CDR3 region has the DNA TGTGCCAGCAGTGAAGTGTACACTGAAGCTTTCTTT. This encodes CASSEVYTEAFF.

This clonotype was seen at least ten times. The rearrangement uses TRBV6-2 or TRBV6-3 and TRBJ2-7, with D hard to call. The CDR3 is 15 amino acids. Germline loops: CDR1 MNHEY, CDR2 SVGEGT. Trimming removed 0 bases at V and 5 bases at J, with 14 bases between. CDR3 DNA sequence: TGTGCCAGCAGTTACTCAGGAGTGTTGGGAAACGAGCAGTACTTC. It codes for CASSYSGVLGNEQYF.

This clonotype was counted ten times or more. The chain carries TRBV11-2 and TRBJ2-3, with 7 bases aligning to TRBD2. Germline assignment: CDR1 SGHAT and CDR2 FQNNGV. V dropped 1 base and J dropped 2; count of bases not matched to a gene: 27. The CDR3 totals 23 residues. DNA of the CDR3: TGTGCCAGCAGCTTAGGAGCCAGTACCGGACTAGTCCTTATTAGGGGAGACACAGATACGCAGTATTTT. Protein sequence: CASSLGASTGLVLIRGDTDTQYF.

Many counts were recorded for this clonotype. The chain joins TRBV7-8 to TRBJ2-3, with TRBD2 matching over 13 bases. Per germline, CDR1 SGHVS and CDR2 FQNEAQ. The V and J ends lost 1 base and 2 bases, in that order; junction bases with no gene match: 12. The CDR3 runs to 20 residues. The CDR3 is CASSLEQAGLAGAYTDTQYF. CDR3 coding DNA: TGTGCCAGCAGCTTAGAACAGGCAGGACTAGCGGGGGCCTACACAGATACGCAGTATTTT.

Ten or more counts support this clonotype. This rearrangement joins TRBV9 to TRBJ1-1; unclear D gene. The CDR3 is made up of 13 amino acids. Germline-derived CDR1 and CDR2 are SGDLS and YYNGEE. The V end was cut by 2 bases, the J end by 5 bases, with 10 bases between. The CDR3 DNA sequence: TGTGCCAGCAGCGTGGGAAGGGTGACTGAAGCTTTCTTT. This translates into CASSVGRVTEAFF.

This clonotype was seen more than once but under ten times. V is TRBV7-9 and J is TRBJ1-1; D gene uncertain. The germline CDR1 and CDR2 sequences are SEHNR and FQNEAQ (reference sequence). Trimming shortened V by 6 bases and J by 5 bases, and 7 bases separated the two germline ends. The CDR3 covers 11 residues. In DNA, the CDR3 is TGTGCCAGCAGTTTTCTTACTGAAGCTTTCTTT. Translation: CASSFLTEAFF.

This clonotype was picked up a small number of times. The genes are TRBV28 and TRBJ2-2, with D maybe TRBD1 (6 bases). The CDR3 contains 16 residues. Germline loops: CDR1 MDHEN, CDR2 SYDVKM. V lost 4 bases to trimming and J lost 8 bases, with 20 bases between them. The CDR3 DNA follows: TGTGCCAGCAGTTCCTCCTGGACAGACCCCCAAGGGGAGCTGTTTTTT. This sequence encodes CASSSSWTDPQGELFF.

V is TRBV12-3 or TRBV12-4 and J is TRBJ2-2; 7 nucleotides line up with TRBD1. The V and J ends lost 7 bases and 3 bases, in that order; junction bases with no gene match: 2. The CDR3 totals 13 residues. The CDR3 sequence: CASTDRDTGELFF. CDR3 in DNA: TGTGCCAGCACTGACAGGGACACCGGGGAGCTGTTTTTT.

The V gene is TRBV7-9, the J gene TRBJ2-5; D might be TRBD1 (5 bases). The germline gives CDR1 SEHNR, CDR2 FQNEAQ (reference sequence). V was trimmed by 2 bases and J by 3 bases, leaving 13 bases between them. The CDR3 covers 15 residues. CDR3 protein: CASSLNPGFEETQYF. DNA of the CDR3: TGTGCCAGCAGCTTAAATCCAGGGTTCGAAGAGACCCAGTACTTC.

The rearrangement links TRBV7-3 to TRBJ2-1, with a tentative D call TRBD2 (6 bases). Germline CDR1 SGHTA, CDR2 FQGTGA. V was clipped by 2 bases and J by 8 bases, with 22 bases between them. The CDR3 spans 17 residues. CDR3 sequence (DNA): TGTGCCAGCAGCTTAGTATCCGACGGGACTTATCAGTATGAGCAGTTCTTC. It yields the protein CASSLVSDGTYQYEQFF.

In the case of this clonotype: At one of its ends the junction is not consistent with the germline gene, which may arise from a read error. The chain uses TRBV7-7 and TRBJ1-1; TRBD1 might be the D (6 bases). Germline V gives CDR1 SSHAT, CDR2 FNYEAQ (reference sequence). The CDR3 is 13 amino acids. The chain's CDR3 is CASSSGVNTEAFF. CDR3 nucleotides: TGTGCTAGCAGCTCAGGGGTGAACACTGAAGCTTTCTTT.

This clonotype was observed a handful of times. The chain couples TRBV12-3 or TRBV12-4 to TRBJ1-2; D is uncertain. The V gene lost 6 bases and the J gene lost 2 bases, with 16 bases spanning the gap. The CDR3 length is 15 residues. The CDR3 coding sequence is TGTGCCAGCAGCCTTCTGCGAGGTCGCAACTATGGCTACACCTTC. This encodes CASSLLRGRNYGYTF.

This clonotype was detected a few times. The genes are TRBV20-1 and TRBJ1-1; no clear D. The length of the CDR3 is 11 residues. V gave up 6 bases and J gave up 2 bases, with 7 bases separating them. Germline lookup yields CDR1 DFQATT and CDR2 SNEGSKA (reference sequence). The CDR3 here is CSAAKNTEAFF. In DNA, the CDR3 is TGCAGTGCGGCTAAAAACACTGAAGCTTTCTTT.

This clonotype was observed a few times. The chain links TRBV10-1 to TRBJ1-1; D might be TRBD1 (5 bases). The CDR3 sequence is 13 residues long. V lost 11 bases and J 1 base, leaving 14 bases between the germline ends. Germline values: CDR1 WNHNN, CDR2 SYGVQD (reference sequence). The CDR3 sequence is CACRQGANTEAFF. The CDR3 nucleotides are TGCGCCTGCCGACAAGGGGCGAACACTGAAGCTTTCTTT.

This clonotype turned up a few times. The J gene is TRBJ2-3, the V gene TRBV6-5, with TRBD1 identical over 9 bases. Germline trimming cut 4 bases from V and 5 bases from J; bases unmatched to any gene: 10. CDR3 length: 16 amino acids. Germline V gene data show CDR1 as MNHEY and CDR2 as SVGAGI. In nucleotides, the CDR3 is TGTGCCAGCAGTTCCTACCGACAGGGGGGAGGAGATACGCAGTATTTT. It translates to CASSSYRQGGGDTQYF.

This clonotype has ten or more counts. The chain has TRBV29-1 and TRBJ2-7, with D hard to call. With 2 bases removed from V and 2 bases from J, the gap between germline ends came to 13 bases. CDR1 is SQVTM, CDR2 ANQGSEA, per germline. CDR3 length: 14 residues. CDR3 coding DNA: TGCAGCGTTGAAAAGCGCGGCGCCACCTACGAGCAGTACTTC. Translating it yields CSVEKRGATYEQYF.

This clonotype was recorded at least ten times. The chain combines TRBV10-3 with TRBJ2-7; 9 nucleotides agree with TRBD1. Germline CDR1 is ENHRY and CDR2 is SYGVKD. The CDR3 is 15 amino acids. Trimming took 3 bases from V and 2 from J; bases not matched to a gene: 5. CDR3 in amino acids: CAISDPGQGTYEQYF. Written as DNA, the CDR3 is TGTGCCATCAGTGATCCGGGACAGGGTACCTACGAGCAGTACTTC.

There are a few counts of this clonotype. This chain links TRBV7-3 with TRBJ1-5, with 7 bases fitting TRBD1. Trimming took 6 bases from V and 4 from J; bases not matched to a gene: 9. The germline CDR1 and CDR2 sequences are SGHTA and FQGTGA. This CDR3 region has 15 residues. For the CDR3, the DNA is TGTGCCAGCAGTCGAACAGGGGCCCCGAATCAGCCCCAGCATTTT. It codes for CASSRTGAPNQPQHF. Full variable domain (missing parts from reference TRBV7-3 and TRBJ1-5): GAGVSQTPSNKVTEKGKYVELRCDPISGHTALYWYRQSLGQGPEFLIYFQGTGAADDSGLPNDRFFAVRPEGSVSTLKIQRTERGDSAVYLCASSRTGAPNQPQHFGDGTRLSIL.

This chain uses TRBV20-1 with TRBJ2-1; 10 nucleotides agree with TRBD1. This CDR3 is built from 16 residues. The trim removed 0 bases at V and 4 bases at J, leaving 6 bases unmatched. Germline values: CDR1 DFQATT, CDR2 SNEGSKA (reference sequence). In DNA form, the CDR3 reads TGCAGTGCTAGAGACCAACGGACAGGGGGATACAATGAGCAGTTCTTC. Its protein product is CSARDQRTGGYNEQFF.

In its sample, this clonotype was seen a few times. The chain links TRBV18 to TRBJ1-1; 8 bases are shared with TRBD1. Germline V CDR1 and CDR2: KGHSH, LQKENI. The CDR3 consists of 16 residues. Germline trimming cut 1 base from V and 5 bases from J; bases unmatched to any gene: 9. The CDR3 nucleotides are TGTGCCAGCTCACCACGTCTGGACAGGGCTGATACTGAAGCTTTCTTT. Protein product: CASSPRLDRADTEAFF.

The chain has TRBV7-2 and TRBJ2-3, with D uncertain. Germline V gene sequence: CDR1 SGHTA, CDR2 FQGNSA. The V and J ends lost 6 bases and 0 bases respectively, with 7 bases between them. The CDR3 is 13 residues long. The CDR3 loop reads CASSFASTDTQYF. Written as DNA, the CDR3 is TGTGCCAGCAGTTTTGCTAGCACAGATACGCAGTATTTT.

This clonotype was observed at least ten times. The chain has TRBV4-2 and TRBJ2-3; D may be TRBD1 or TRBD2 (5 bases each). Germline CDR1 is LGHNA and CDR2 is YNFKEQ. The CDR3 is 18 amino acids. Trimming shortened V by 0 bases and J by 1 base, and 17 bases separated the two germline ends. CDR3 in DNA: TGTGCCAGCAGCCAAGAGGTGGGGACCGAGAGACGCACAGATACGCAGTATTTT. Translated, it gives CASSQEVGTERRTDTQYF.

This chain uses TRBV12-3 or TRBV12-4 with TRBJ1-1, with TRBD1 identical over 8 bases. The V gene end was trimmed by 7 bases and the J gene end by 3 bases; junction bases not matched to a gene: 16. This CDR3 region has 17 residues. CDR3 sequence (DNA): TGTGCCAGCATCGGACGGACAGGGTGGTACGAGGACACTGAAGCTTTCTTT. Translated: CASIGRTGWYEDTEAFF.

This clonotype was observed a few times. CDR3 amino acids: CSARDSPIAPYEQYF. The CDR3 bases are TGCAGTGCTAGAGATAGTCCGATTGCCCCTTACGAGCAGTACTTC. V and J are TRBV20-1 and TRBJ2-7; unclear D gene. Germline loops: CDR1 DFQATT, CDR2 SNEGSKA (reference sequence). V gave up 0 bases and J gave up 4 bases, with 16 bases separating them. This CDR3 comprises 15 residues.

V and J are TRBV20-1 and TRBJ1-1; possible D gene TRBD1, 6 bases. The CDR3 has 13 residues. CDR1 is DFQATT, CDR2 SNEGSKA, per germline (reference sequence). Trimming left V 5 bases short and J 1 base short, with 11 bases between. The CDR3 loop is CSARMTGNTEAFF. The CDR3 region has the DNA TGCAGTGCTCGCATGACAGGGAACACTGAAGCTTTCTTT.

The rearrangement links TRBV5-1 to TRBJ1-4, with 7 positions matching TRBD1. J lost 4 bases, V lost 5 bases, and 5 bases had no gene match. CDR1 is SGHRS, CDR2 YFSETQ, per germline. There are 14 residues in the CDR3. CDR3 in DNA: TGCGCCAGCAGGATGGGACAGAATAATGAAAAACTGTTTTTT. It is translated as CASRMGQNNEKLFF.

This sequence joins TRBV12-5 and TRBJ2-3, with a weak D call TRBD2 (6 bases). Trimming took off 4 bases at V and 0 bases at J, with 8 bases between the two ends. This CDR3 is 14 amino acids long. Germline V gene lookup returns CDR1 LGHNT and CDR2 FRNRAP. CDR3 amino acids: CASGSRESTDTQYF. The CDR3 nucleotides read TGTGCTAGTGGTTCCCGGGAGAGCACAGATACGCAGTATTTT.